One and the same sample provided the 21 T cell receptor beta chains below, sequenced in a study of CD8 T cells in ankylosing spondylitis. Findings of the study overall: A TCR beta motif made of eight highly homologous variants seemed typical of ankylosing spondylitis blood.

Each CDR3 protein is one row after TCRdb ran MiXCR on the 5' RACE reads. The repertoire holds about 450,000 distinct CDR3 sequences, with roughly a quarter as singletons. The antigens these receptors bind are not known. The sequenced sample consisted of blood, either unsorted or a sorted T cell fraction (not recorded which). These receptors came from a male donor with ankylosing spondylitis.

The V call is TRBV10-3, the J call TRBJ1-5; 9 bases are a match to TRBD1. CDR1 and CDR2 from the germline V gene are ENHRY and SYGVKD. After removal of 6 bases from V and 5 bases from J, the junction contained 2 bases not matched to a gene. This CDR3 contains 13 residues. As DNA, the CDR3 is TGTGCCATCAGAACAGGGGGCGATCAGCCCCAGCATTTT. It specifies CAIRTGGDQPQHF.

V usage is TRBV4-1 and J usage is TRBJ1-1; the match to TRBD1 covers 9 bases. With 4 bases clipped from V and 3 bases from J, the junction kept 3 bases outside the gene matches. Germline V gene lookup returns CDR1 MGHRA and CDR2 YSYEKL. The CDR3 is 14 residues long. CDR3 amino acids: CASSRRTGDTEAFF. CDR3 DNA sequence: TGCGCCAGCAGCCGAAGGACAGGGGACACTGAAGCTTTCTTT.

The chain carries TRBV20-1 and TRBJ1-5, with D unresolved. V lost 6 bases, J lost 7 bases, and 13 bases lay in between. CDR1 is DFQATT, CDR2 SNEGSKA, per germline (reference sequence). CDR3 length: 12 amino acids. CDR3 DNA sequence: TGCAGTGCAGGGCCCCTCGGGCAGCCCCAGCATTTT. Translating gives CSAGPLGQPQHF.

This clonotype appeared a single time. V usage is TRBV29-1 and J usage is TRBJ1-5, with 8 positions matching TRBD1. There are 14 residues in the CDR3. The germline V gene has CDR1 SQVTM and CDR2 ANQGSEA. The V segment lost 4 bases and the J segment 5 bases; nucleotides outside the gene matches: 7. In DNA, the CDR3 is TGCAGCGTTGCCGGGACAGGCGGTGATCAGCCCCAGCATTTT. Protein product: CSVAGTGGDQPQHF.

The chain uses TRBV20-1 and TRBJ2-5; D call uncertain. This CDR3 is 12 amino acids long. Germline CDR1 DFQATT, CDR2 SNEGSKA (reference sequence). Trimming pared 0 bases from V and 4 bases from J, leaving 6 bases between. The CDR3 region has the DNA TGCAGTGCTAGAGATCGCCCAGAGACCCAGTACTTC. Translating it yields CSARDRPETQYF.

This chain's CDR3 is CASSVVRGNQPQHF. CDR3 sequence (DNA): TGTGCCAGCAGTGTGGTCCGGGGCAATCAGCCCCAGCATTTT. This chain joins TRBV2 and TRBJ1-5; D call uncertain. There are 14 residues in the CDR3. The V end was cut by 4 bases, the J end by 2 bases, with 9 bases between. Germline loops: CDR1 SNHLY, CDR2 FYNNEI.

The rearrangement uses TRBV20-1 and TRBJ2-3; D is possibly TRBD2 (6 bases). V dropped 8 bases and J dropped 9 bases, with 21 bases sitting between them. This CDR3 is 13 amino acids long. Germline V lookup: CDR1 DFQATT, CDR2 SNEGSKA (reference sequence). CDR3 sequence: CSPAGPLAGTQYF. CDR3 DNA sequence: TGCAGTCCGGCGGGGCCCTTGGCGGGCACGCAGTATTTT.

The chain links TRBV5-1 to TRBJ2-7, with 13 bases identical to TRBD2. The CDR3 is made up of 15 amino acids. The V gene's germline CDR1 is SGHRS and CDR2 YFSETQ. Trimming at V came to 4 bases and at J to 5 bases, leaving 6 bases not matched to a gene. CDR3 bases: TGCGCCAGCAGCCGGACTAGCGGGAGAAGTAACGAGCAGTACTTC. Translated, it gives CASSRTSGRSNEQYF.

The chain carries TRBV30 and TRBJ1-5, with a possible D match to TRBD1 (5 bases). In germline, CDR1 is GTSNPN, CDR2 SVGIG (reference sequence). V lost 0 bases, J lost 8 bases, and 11 bases lay in between. The CDR3 loop spans 13 amino acids. The CDR3 DNA reads TGTGCCTGGAGTGTACCGGGCAGGGAGCCCCAGCATTTT. It encodes CAWSVPGREPQHF. Supplemented by reference TRBV30 and TRBJ1-5, the full variable domain reads SQTIHQWPATLVQPVGSPLSLECTVEGTSNPNLYWYRQAAGRGLQLLFYSVGIGQISSEVPQNLSASRPQDRQFILSSKKLLLSDSGFYLCAWSVPGREPQHFGDGTRLSIL.

The CDR3, as DNA: TGTGCCATCACATTCGGGGAAAATGAAAAACTGTTTTTT. Amino acids: CAITFGENEKLFF. The V gene is TRBV12-3 or TRBV12-4, the J gene TRBJ1-4; D gene ambiguous. Trimming stripped 10 bases from V and 5 bases from J, with 14 bases between. This CDR3 is built from 13 residues.

This clonotype was recorded a few times. The chain couples TRBV7-8 to TRBJ2-3; 8 bases agree with TRBD2. The CDR3 totals 16 residues. From germline, CDR1 is SGHVS and CDR2 FQNEAQ. With 0 bases clipped from V and 6 bases from J, the junction kept 8 bases outside the gene matches. CDR3 loop: CASSLAGSGRVDTQYF. CDR3 bases: TGTGCCAGCAGCTTAGCGGGGAGCGGGAGAGTTGATACGCAGTATTTT.

This chain uses TRBV29-1 with TRBJ2-1; 8 bases agree with TRBD1. CDR1 SQVTM and CDR2 ANQGSEA come from the germline V gene. V gave up 5 bases and J gave up 5 bases; unmatched junction bases: 8. There are 14 residues in the CDR3. The CDR3 bases are TGCAGCGTTACCCCAGGGGGCCGACACAATGAGCAGTTCTTC. This translates into CSVTPGGRHNEQFF.

V and J are TRBV29-1 and TRBJ1-1; TRBD1 is a possible D gene (5 bases). Trimming removed 0 bases from V and 8 bases from J, with 13 bases in between. The CDR3 is 13 residues long. Germline CDR1 SQVTM, CDR2 ANQGSEA. Here the CDR3 reads CSVEDGGHGEAFF. CDR3 nucleotides: TGCAGCGTTGAAGATGGCGGACACGGGGAAGCTTTCTTT.

In its sample, this clonotype was seen a few times. The genes are TRBV20-1 and TRBJ1-2; 9 nucleotides align to TRBD1. This CDR3 is 16 amino acids long. Germline CDR1 and CDR2: DFQATT and SNEGSKA (reference sequence). Trimming removed 0 bases from V and 7 bases from J; junction bases left unmatched: 12. CDR3 DNA: TGCAGTGCTAGAGATATTTGGACAGGGGATGGACCTGGCTACACCTTC. This translates into CSARDIWTGDGPGYTF.

This clonotype was observed a handful of times. V gene TRBV4-1 combines with J gene TRBJ1-2; the D gene is possibly TRBD1 (6 bases). Germline CDR1 reads MGHRA; CDR2 reads YSYEKL. This CDR3 contains 18 residues. V lost 5 bases and J lost 2, with 24 bases in between. CDR3 nucleotide sequence: TGCGCCAGCAGCTACCCCACAGGGACGGTACGAAGGAACTATGGCTACACCTTC. It specifies CASSYPTGTVRRNYGYTF.

This clonotype was found a few times. The gene calls are TRBV28 and TRBJ2-5; the D is unclear. This CDR3 is 15 amino acids long. Germline V CDR1 and CDR2: MDHEN, SYDVKM. Trimming left V 2 bases short and J 0 bases short, with 10 bases between. The CDR3 sequence: CASSLVLINQETQYF. In DNA, the CDR3 is TGTGCCAGCAGTTTAGTCCTGATAAACCAAGAGACCCAGTACTTC. The full variable domain, rest sourced from reference TRBV28 and TRBJ2-5, is DVKVTQSSRYLVKRTGEKVFLECVQDMDHENMFWYRQDPGLGLRLIYFSYDVKMKEKGDIPEGYSVSREKKERFSLILESASTNQTSMYLCASSLVLINQETQYFGPGTRLLVL.

This clonotype appeared a few times. A read error may be the cause here, since a much bigger clone is one base away. V gene TRBV24-1 combines with J gene TRBJ2-3, with a weak D call TRBD1 (6 bases). Germline V gives CDR1 KGHDR, CDR2 SFDVKD. The CDR3 has 16 amino acids. V was cut by 1 base and J by 3 bases, with 13 bases left in between. CDR3 sequence reads: CATSDFAQGSTDTQYF. DNA of the CDR3: TGTGCCACCAGTGATTTCGCGCAGGGGAGTACAGATACGCAGTATTTT.

This clonotype was seen a handful of times. The chain links TRBV12-3 or TRBV12-4 to TRBJ1-2; 9 bases fit TRBD1. V gave up 4 bases and J gave up 4 bases; unmatched junction bases: 4. This CDR3 is built from 14 residues. The CDR3 is CASSSRGQGYGYTF. DNA of the CDR3: TGTGCCAGCAGTTCCAGGGGACAGGGCTATGGCTACACCTTC.

This rearrangement joins TRBV7-9 to TRBJ2-5; no clear D gene. Germline V lookup: CDR1 SEHNR, CDR2 FQNEAQ (reference sequence). The CDR3 is 14 residues long. Trimming removed 7 bases at V and 1 base at J, with 13 bases between. In DNA, the CDR3 is TGTGCCAGCAACCTCGGGTTTATCCAAGAGACCCAGTACTTC. It codes for CASNLGFIQETQYF. The variable domain in full, with the rest retrieved from reference TRBV7-9 and TRBJ2-5, is DTGVSQNPRHKITKRGQNVTFRCDPISEHNRLYWYRQTLGQGPEFLTYFQNEAQLEKSRLLSDRFSAERPKGSFSTLEIQRTEQGDSAMYLCASNLGFIQETQYFGPGTRLLVL.

By proportion, this clonotype is medium-sized. This sequence joins TRBV21-1 and TRBJ2-5. TRBV21-1 is a documented pseudogene. The CDR3 is 11 amino acids. The CDR3 reads CASSKEETQYF. In DNA, the CDR3 is TGTGCCAGTTCGAAGGAAGAGACCCAGTACTTC.

The table lists this clonotype with a few counts. This chain uses TRBV19 with TRBJ2-3; D perhaps matches TRBD1 (6 bases). This CDR3 has 15 amino acids. CDR1 and CDR2 (germline): LNHDA, SQIVND (reference sequence). V lost 3 bases, J lost 4 bases, and 14 bases lay in between. The CDR3 sequence: CASSIEKGVADTQYF. For the CDR3, the DNA is TGTGCCAGTAGTATCGAGAAGGGGGTCGCAGATACGCAGTATTTT.